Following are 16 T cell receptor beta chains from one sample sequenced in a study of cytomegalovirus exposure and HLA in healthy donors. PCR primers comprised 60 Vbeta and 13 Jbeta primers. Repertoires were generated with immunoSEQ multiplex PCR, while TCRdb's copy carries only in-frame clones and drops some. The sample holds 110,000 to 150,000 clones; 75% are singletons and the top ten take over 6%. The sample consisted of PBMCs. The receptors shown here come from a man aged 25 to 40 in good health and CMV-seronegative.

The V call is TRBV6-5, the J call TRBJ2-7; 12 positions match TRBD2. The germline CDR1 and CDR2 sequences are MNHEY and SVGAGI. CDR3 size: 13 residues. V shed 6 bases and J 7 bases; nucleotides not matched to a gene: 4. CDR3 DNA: TGTGCCAGCAGCCAAGGACTAGCGGGAGAGCAGTACTTC. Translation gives CASSQGLAGEQYF.

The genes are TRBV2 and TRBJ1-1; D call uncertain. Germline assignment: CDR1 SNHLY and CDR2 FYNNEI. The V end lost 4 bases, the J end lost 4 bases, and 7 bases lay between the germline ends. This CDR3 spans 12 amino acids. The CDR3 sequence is CASSAGGTEAFF. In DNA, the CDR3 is TGTGCCAGCAGTGCAGGTGGCACTGAAGCTTTCTTT.

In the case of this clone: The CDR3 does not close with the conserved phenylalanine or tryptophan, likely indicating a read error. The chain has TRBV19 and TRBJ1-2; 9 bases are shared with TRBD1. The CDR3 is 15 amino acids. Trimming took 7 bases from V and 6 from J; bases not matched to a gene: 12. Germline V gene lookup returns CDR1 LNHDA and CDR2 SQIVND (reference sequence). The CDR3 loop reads CASTLGTGNFNGYTL. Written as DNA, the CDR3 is TGTGCCAGTACCCTAGGGACAGGGAATTTCAATGGCTACACCCTC.

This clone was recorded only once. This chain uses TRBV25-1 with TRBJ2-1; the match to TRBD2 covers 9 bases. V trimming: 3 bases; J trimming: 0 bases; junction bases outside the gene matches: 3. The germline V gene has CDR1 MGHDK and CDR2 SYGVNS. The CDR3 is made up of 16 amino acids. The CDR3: CASSDLSGSSYNEQFF. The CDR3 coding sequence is TGTGCCAGCAGTGACCTTAGCGGGAGCTCCTACAATGAGCAGTTCTTC.

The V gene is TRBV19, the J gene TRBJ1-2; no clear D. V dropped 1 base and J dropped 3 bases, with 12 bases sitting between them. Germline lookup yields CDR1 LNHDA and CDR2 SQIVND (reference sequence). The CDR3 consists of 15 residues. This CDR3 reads CASSIGGRQYYGYTF. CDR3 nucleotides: TGTGCCAGTAGTATAGGAGGGCGGCAGTACTATGGCTACACCTTC.

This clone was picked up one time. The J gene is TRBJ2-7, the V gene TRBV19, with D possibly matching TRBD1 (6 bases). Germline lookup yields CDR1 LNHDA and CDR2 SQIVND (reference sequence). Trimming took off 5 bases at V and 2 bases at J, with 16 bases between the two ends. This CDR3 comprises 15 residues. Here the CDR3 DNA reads TGTGCCAGTAGTCCTCGTGGACAGCGAACCTACGAGCAGTACTTC. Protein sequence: CASSPRGQRTYEQYF.

The DNA for the CDR3 is TGTGCCAGCACTATACTCCCGAGGGGAAACACCATATATTTT. Protein product: CASTILPRGNTIYF. The genes are TRBV28 and TRBJ1-3; unclear D gene. CDR1 is MDHEN, CDR2 SYDVKM, per germline. This CDR3 region has 14 residues. The germline V and J ends were trimmed by 7 bases and 4 bases, with 14 bases remaining between them.

CDR3 nucleotide sequence: TGTGCCAGCAGCCCGACAGGACAGGGGAACACTGAAGCTTTCTTT. It yields the protein CASSPTGQGNTEAFF. The chain is built from TRBV5-4 and TRBJ1-1, with TRBD1 matching 8 bases. After removal of 4 bases from V and 1 base from J, the junction contained 6 bases not matched to a gene. The germline gives CDR1 SGHNT, CDR2 YYREEE (reference sequence). The CDR3 loop spans 15 amino acids.

The CDR3 DNA sequence: TGTGCCAGCAGCTTAGTTGAGGAGACCCAGTACTTC. Translation: CASSLVEETQYF. J is TRBJ2-5 and V is TRBV11-3, with D uncertain. Trimming took off 1 base at V and 5 bases at J, with 5 bases between the two ends. Per the germline V gene, CDR1 is SGHNT and CDR2 is YENEEA. The CDR3 is made up of 12 amino acids. The full variable domain, in which reference TRBV11-3 and TRBJ2-5 provide the parts outside the CDR3, is EAGVVQSPRYKIIEKKQPVAFWCNPISGHNTLYWYLQNLGQGPELLIRYENEEAVDDSQLPKDRFSAERLKGVDSTLKIQPAELGDSAVYLCASSLVEETQYFGPGTRLLVL.

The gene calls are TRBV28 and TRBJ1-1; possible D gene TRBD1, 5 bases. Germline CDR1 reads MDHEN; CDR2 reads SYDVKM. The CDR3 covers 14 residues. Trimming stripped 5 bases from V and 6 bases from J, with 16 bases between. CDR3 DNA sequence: TGTGCCAGCAGTCCGCATGTTGGGGCCGCTGAAGCTTTCTTT. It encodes CASSPHVGAAEAFF.

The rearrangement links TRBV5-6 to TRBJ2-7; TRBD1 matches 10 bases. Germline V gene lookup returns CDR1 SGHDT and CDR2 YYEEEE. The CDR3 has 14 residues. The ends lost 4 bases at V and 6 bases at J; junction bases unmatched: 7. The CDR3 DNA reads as TGTGCCAGCAGCAACCGGGACAGGGGAGGCGAGCAGTACTTC. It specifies CASSNRDRGGEQYF.

The CDR3 DNA reads as TGTGCCATCAGCCTGTCCGGGGGGCCACCAGATACGCAGTATTTT. It yields the protein CAISLSGGPPDTQYF. The chain employs TRBV10-3 and TRBJ2-3, with D possibly TRBD2 on 7 matching bases. Per germline, CDR1 ENHRY and CDR2 SYGVKD. With 6 bases removed from V and 4 bases from J, the gap between germline ends came to 17 bases. The length of the CDR3 is 15 residues.

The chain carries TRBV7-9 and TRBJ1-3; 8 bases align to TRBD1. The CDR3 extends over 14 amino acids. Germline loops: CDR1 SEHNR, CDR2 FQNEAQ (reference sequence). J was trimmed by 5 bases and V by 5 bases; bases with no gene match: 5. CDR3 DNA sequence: TGTGCCAGCAGCACTTGGACAGGGCGAAACACCATATATTTT. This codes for CASSTWTGRNTIYF.

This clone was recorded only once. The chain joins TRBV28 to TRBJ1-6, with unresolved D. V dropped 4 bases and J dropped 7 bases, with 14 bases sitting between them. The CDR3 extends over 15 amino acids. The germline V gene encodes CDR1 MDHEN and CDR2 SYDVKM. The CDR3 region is CASSSRPTGNSPLHF. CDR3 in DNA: TGTGCCAGCAGTTCAAGGCCGACTGGGAATTCACCCCTCCACTTT.

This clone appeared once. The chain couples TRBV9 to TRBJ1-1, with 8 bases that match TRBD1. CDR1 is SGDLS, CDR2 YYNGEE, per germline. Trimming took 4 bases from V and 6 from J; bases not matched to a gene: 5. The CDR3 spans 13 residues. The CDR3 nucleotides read TGTGCCAGCAGCCCTCAGGGGGCACCTGAAGCTTTCTTT. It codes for CASSPQGAPEAFF.

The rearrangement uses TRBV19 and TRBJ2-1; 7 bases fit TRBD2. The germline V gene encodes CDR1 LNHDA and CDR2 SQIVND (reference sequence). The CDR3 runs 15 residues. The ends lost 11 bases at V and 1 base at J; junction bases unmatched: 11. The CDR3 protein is CASTPGGGSYNEQFF. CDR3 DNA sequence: TGTGCCTCTACTCCTGGGGGGGGATCCTACAATGAGCAGTTCTTC.